These 5 T cell receptor beta chains share one sample of origin, sequenced in a study of cytomegalovirus exposure and HLA in healthy donors. The study ran its PCR with 60 Vbeta and 13 Jbeta primers. Here immunoSEQ multiplex PCR was the method, and the copy in TCRdb shows in-frame clones only, minus some. The sample carries 85,000 to 100,000 clones, 78% recorded once. Sequencing input: PBMCs. The receptors here all came from a woman aged 40 to 50 in good health and CMV-seropositive.

The chain is built from TRBV27 and TRBJ1-2; the D gene is possibly TRBD1 (5 bases). Germline values: CDR1 MNHEY, CDR2 SMNVEV (reference sequence). The CDR3 spans 14 residues. With 0 bases removed from V and 5 bases from J, the gap between germline ends came to 10 bases. The CDR3 DNA is TGTGCCAGCAGTTTATCTGGCGGGGGATATGGCTACACCTTC. Protein sequence: CASSLSGGGYGYTF.

This clone appeared a few times. The chain couples TRBV6-1 to TRBJ1-6; D unclear. Germline values: CDR1 MNHNS, CDR2 SASEGT. Trimming took 4 bases from V and 12 from J, leaving 19 bases between them. The CDR3 covers 15 residues. This CDR3 is CASSAETVLGRPLHF. The CDR3 bases are TGTGCCAGCAGTGCTGAGACGGTTCTAGGAAGACCCCTCCACTTT.

The J gene is TRBJ2-3, the V gene TRBV2; 10 bases align to TRBD2. The ends lost 8 bases at V and 3 bases at J; junction bases unmatched: 5. The CDR3 is 14 residues long. The germline gives CDR1 SNHLY, CDR2 FYNNEI. Here the CDR3 reads CASGLAGVTDTQYF. The CDR3 nucleotides read TGTGCCAGCGGTCTAGCGGGAGTAACAGATACGCAGTATTTT.

The rearrangement links TRBV15 to TRBJ1-4; perhaps TRBD1 as D (5 bases). Trimming stripped 0 bases from V and 8 bases from J, with 16 bases between. CDR3 length: 16 amino acids. Germline CDR1 reads LNHNV; CDR2 reads YYDKDF (reference sequence). DNA of the CDR3: TGTGCCACCAGCAGAGATATCGGGGGAATGGGGGAAAAACTGTTTTTT. It translates to CATSRDIGGMGEKLFF.

V usage is TRBV6-5 and J usage is TRBJ2-1, with 8 bases identical to TRBD1. The CDR3 runs 16 residues. J lost 4 bases, V lost 0 bases, and 5 bases had no gene match. The germline V gene has CDR1 MNHEY and CDR2 SVGAGI. The CDR3 coding sequence is TGTGCCAGCAGTTACTCGCCGGACAGGGCTTACAATGAGCAGTTCTTC. This gives the protein CASSYSPDRAYNEQFF.